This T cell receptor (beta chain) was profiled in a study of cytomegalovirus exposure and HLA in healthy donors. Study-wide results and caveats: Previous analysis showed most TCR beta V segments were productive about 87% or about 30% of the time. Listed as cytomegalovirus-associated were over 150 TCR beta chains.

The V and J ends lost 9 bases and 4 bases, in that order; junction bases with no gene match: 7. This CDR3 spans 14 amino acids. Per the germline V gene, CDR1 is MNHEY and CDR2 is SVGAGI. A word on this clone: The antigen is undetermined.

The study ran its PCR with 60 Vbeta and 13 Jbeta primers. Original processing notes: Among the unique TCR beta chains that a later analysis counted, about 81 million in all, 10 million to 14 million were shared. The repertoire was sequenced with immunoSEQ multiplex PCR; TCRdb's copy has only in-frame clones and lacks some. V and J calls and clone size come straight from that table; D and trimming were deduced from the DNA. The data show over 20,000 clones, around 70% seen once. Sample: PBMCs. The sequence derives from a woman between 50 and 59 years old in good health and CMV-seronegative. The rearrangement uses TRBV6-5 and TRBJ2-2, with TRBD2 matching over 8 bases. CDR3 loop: CASQPGLGTGELFF. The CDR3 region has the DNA TGTGCCAGTCAACCGGGACTAGGCACCGGGGAGCTGTTTTTT.